This T cell receptor beta chain was retrieved from a study of blood T cell repertoires in COVID-19. This table comes from immunoSEQ multiplex PCR, and its TCRdb copy is limited to in-frame clones, with some not included. This table has around 99,000 clones, roughly 83% appearing once. The sequence was obtained from a woman in her sixties with acute or convalescent COVID-19. Sample: peripheral blood.

The chain's CDR3 is CASSYSTDGLNEQFF. The CDR3 DNA sequence: TGTGCCAGCAGTTACTCAACGGACGGACTAAATGAGCAGTTCTTC. The V gene is TRBV6-5, the J gene TRBJ2-1, with D maybe TRBD2 (6 bases). The germline V gene encodes CDR1 MNHEY and CDR2 SVGAGI. The CDR3 has 15 amino acids. The ends were cut back, 0 bases at V and 7 bases at J, with 13 bases in the middle.